The present entry profiles one T cell receptor (beta chain) with its context. The data were obtained in a study of blood T cell repertoires in COVID-19. At the level of the study: PBMCs, B-cell-depleted T cells, or T cells provided the cDNA or gDNA that made up the material.

Original handling: Scientists estimated how many nucleated cells there were by amplifying reference gene primers. Produced via immunoSEQ multiplex PCR; TCRdb's table is partial and in-frame only. That table gives V, J and clone size, and the DNA gave D and trimming. The sample has around 470,000 clones, around 90% seen once. The trim removed 6 bases at V and 4 bases at J, leaving 5 bases unmatched. This CDR3 is built from 15 residues. Per the germline V gene, CDR1 is MNHEY and CDR2 is SVGAGI. Study members were between 18 and 89 years old and lived in some 22 US regions. The rearrangement joins TRBV6-5 to TRBJ2-1; 11 bases align to TRBD2. Sample: PBMCs or T cells enriched from blood (not recorded which). This clonotype was sampled from a man in his late teens or twenties who had recovered from COVID-19. The CDR3 region has the DNA TGTGCCAGCAGCACCGGGACTAGCGGATACAATGAGCAGTTCTTC. Amino acid sequence: CASSTGTSGYNEQFF.